The sequence of this TCR beta chain was determined in a study of response to subunit inactivated influenza vaccine. Broader study findings: Each seasonal influenza vaccination, the authors suggested, recruits few new T cells.

The V gene lost 0 bases and the J gene lost 4 bases, with 3 bases spanning the gap. CDR1 and CDR2 from the germline V gene are LNHNV and YYDKDF (reference sequence). The CDR3 runs 12 residues. Comments on this clonotype: The antigen remains undetermined.

One entry per CDR3 protein, called by TCRdb with MiXCR from the RT-PCR reads. Among 450,000 to 550,000 distinct CDR3 sequences listed, 25% were seen once. V is TRBV15 and J is TRBJ2-5, with D uncertain. The receptor's source is a middle-aged man who received an inactivated influenza vaccine. Material: CD4+ T cells sorted from PBMCs, obtained about 5 days after vaccination. Here the CDR3 DNA reads TGTGCCACCAGCAGAGACGTAGAGACCCAGTACTTC. Translating gives CATSRDVETQYF.